The clone carrying this TCR beta chain showed up just a few times. Its matching antigen is unknown. Thawed unstimulated PBMCs were FACS-sorted by CD3, CD4 and CD8 into two populations. TCRdb's table, derived via immunoSEQ multiplex PCR, lists solely in-frame clones and lacks some. The table has about 15,000 clones, approximately 82% seen once; the top ten hold 25% to 30%. This sample stems from a study of T cell clones after liver transplantation. Study-level background: Samples came from ITN030ST, which attempted immunosuppression withdrawal within 2 years of liver transplantation. As an antigen-independent comparator, third-party-reactive TCRbeta sequences came from pre-transplant mixed lymphocyte reactions. Study results and limitations: Compared with third party-reactive sequences, donor-reactive ones declined more, independent of withdrawal success.

The CDR3 consists of 14 residues. Trimming removed 2 bases from V and 3 bases from J, with 11 bases in between. The germline V gene encodes CDR1 ENHRY and CDR2 SYGVKD. The V gene is TRBV10-3, the J gene TRBJ2-7; D unclear. Sequenced here: CD8+ T cells from blood, sampled approximately 50 months after liver transplant. This sequence originates from a human patient who received a liver transplant. Some of these T cells may belong to the graft donor. CDR3 DNA sequence: TGTGCCATCAGTGAGACAGTACAAGACTACGAGCAGTACTTC. Its translation is CAISETVQDYEQYF.